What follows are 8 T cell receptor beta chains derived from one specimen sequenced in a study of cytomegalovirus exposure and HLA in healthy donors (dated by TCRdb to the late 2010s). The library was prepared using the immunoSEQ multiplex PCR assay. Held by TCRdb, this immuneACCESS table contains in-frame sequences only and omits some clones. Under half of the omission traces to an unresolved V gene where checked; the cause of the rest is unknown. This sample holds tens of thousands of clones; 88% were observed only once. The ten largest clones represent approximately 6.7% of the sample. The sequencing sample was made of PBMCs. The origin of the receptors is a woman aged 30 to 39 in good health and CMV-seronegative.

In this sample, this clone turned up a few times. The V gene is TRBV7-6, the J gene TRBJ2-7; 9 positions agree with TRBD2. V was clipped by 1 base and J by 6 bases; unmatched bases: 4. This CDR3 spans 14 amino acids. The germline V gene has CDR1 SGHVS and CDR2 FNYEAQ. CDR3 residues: CASSLEAGGLEQYF. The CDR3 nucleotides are TGTGCCAGCAGCTTAGAGGCGGGAGGGCTCGAGCAGTACTTC. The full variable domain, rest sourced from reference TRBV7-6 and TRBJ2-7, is GAGVSQSPRYKVTKRGQDVALRCDPISGHVSLYWYRQALGQGPEFLTYFNYEAQQDKSGLPNDRFSAERPEGSISTLTIQRTEQRDSAMYRCASSLEAGGLEQYFGPGTRLTVT.

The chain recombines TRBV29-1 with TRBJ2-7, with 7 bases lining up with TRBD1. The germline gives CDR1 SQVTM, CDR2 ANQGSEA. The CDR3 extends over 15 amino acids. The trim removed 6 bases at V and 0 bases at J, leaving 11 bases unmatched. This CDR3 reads CSVVYRDSSSYEQYF. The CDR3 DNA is TGCAGCGTCGTATACCGGGACAGCAGCTCCTACGAGCAGTACTTC.

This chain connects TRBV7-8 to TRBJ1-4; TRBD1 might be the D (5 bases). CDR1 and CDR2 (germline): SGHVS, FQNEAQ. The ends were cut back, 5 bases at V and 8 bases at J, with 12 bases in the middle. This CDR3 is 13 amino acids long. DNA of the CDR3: TGTGCCAGCAGCGTACAGGATTTCGAAAAACTGTTTTTT. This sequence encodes CASSVQDFEKLFF.

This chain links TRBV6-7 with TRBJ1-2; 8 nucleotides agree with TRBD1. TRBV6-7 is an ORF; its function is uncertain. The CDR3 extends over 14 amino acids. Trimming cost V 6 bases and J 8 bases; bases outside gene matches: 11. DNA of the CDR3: TGTGCCAGCAGGGGACGGGGACAGGCCGGGGGCTACACCTTC. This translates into CASRGRGQAGGYTF.

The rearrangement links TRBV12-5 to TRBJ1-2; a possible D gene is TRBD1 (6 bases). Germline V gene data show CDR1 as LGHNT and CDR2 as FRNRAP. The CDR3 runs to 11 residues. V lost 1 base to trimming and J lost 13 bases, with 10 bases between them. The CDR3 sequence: CASGLDRVFTF. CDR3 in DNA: TGTGCTAGTGGTTTGGACAGGGTATTCACCTTC.

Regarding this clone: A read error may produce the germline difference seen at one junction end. CDR3 nucleotide sequence: TGCGCCAGCAGCGGGGGCTTCAATCGGGAGCAGTTCTTC. Encoded protein: CASSGGFNREQFF. The J gene is TRBJ2-1, the V gene TRBV11-3; 8 bases map to TRBD2. The CDR3 extends over 13 amino acids. Looked up from germline, CDR1 is SGHNT and CDR2 is YENEEA. The complete variable domain, with remaining parts taken from reference TRBV11-3 and TRBJ2-1, reads EAGVVQSPRYKIIEKKQPVAFWCNPISGHNTLYWYLQNLGQGPELLIRYENEEAVDDSQLPKDRFSAERLKGVDSTLKIQPAELGDSAVYLCASSGGFNREQFFGPGTRLTVL.

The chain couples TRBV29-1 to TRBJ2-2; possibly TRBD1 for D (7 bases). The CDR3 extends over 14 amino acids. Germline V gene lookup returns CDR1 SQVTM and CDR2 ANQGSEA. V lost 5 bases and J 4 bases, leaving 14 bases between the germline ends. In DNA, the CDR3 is TGCAGCGTTCGTGGAGGGGGCATCACCGGGGAGCTGTTTTTT. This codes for CSVRGGGITGELFF.

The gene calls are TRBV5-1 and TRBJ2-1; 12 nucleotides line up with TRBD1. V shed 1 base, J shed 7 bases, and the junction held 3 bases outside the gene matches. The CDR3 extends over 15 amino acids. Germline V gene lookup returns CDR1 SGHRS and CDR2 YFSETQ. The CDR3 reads CASSLWDRGQNEQFF. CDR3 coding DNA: TGCGCCAGCAGCTTGTGGGACAGGGGGCAGAATGAGCAGTTCTTC.